These 10 T cell receptor beta chains were sequenced from one sample in a study of T-cell memory formation after mild COVID-19. TCRdb re-called the 5' RACE reads with MiXCR, one entry per CDR3 protein. The sample includes 150,000 to 200,000 distinct CDR3 sequences, 16% seen only once; the top ten take roughly 1.9%. The sequencing input was PBMCs or a T cell subset sorted from them (not recorded which). These receptors were collected from an adult woman who had mild COVID-19 (a few samples of this study predate the infection). Cell type and time point are not known.

This clonotype was observed at least ten times. V and J are TRBV12-3 or TRBV12-4 and TRBJ2-3; D remains ambiguous. Trimming stripped 7 bases from V and 2 bases from J, with 16 bases between. The CDR3 is made up of 15 amino acids. The CDR3 reads CASTLAPGPTDTQYF. Written as DNA, the CDR3 is TGTGCCAGCACCCTTGCGCCGGGTCCCACAGATACGCAGTATTTT.

The V and J genes are TRBV27 and TRBJ2-1, with D possibly TRBD1 on 7 matching bases. Trimming removed 5 bases at V and 7 bases at J, with 21 bases between. The CDR3 totals 16 residues. From germline, CDR1 is MNHEY and CDR2 SMNVEV (reference sequence). CDR3 bases: TGTGCCAGCAGTCGCAAAGGGACAGCGGGTACGAATGAGCAGTTCTTC. Amino acid sequence: CASSRKGTAGTNEQFF.

Only a few counts were recorded for this clonotype. This chain links TRBV5-1 with TRBJ2-1; 11 bases line up with TRBD2. CDR3 size: 14 residues. Trimming cost V 0 bases and J 12 bases; bases outside gene matches: 5. Germline V gene sequence: CDR1 SGHRS, CDR2 YFSETQ. Written as DNA, the CDR3 is TGCGCCAGCAGCTTGGGTACTAGCGGGAGAAGGCAGTTCTTC. Protein product: CASSLGTSGRRQFF.

This chain joins TRBV10-3 and TRBJ2-7; possibly TRBD2 for D (6 bases). Per germline, CDR1 ENHRY and CDR2 SYGVKD. The CDR3 totals 12 residues. Trimming pared 6 bases from V and 5 bases from J, leaving 11 bases between. CDR3 sequence (DNA): TGTGCCATCAGAGGACCGGGGGACGAGCAGTACTTC. This sequence encodes CAIRGPGDEQYF.

The rearrangement joins TRBV12-3 or TRBV12-4 to TRBJ1-5; D ambiguous. Between the trimmed V and J ends, which lost 2 bases and 5 bases, there was a span of 7 bases. The CDR3 runs 13 residues. The DNA of the CDR3 is TGTGCCAGCAGTTTAAGGCGGGATCAGCCCCAGCATTTT. Translating it yields CASSLRRDQPQHF.

This clonotype was seen more than once but under ten times. The J gene is TRBJ2-2, the V gene TRBV10-3; TRBD2 is a possible D gene (5 bases). V lost 0 bases, J lost 4 bases, and 12 bases lay in between. The CDR3 sequence is 16 residues long. Germline V gene data show CDR1 as ENHRY and CDR2 as SYGVKD. DNA for the CDR3: TGTGCCATCAGTGAGTCGGCCAGCGGACTCACCGGGGAGCTGTTTTTT. It is translated as CAISESASGLTGELFF.

This clonotype was seen many times. The rearrangement links TRBV5-1 to TRBJ2-7; a weak D match, TRBD1 (6 bases). Germline CDR1 and CDR2: SGHRS and YFSETQ. V lost 2 bases and J 2 bases, leaving 11 bases between the germline ends. The CDR3 length is 14 residues. This CDR3 is CASSFRPGAYEQYF. Here the CDR3 DNA reads TGCGCCAGCAGCTTCCGTCCAGGGGCCTACGAGCAGTACTTC.

The rearrangement uses TRBV7-2 and TRBJ1-1, with D possibly being TRBD1 (5 bases). Trimming cost V 0 bases and J 4 bases, with 12 bases left between them. The germline CDR1 and CDR2 sequences are SGHTA and FQGNSA. This CDR3 has 15 residues. The CDR3 bases are TGTGCCAGCAGCTTAGCGGCCCCTGGGGCCACTGAAGCTTTCTTT. Its protein product is CASSLAAPGATEAFF.

The chain recombines TRBV9 with TRBJ2-7; 7 bases line up with TRBD1. The ends lost 3 bases at V and 7 bases at J; junction bases unmatched: 7. Germline V gene data show CDR1 as SGDLS and CDR2 as YYNGEE. The CDR3 contains 13 residues. CDR3 loop: CASSATGLGEQYF. DNA of the CDR3: TGTGCCAGCAGCGCGACAGGGTTGGGGGAGCAGTACTTC.

In its sample, this clonotype was seen a few times. The chain uses TRBV20-1 and TRBJ1-1, with D hard to call. V was trimmed by 6 bases and J by 3 bases, leaving 11 bases between them. The CDR3 has 12 amino acids. Germline lookup yields CDR1 DFQATT and CDR2 SNEGSKA (reference sequence). The CDR3 nucleotides are TGCAGTGCCAAGACGGCGGACACTGAAGCTTTCTTT. Its translation: CSAKTADTEAFF.